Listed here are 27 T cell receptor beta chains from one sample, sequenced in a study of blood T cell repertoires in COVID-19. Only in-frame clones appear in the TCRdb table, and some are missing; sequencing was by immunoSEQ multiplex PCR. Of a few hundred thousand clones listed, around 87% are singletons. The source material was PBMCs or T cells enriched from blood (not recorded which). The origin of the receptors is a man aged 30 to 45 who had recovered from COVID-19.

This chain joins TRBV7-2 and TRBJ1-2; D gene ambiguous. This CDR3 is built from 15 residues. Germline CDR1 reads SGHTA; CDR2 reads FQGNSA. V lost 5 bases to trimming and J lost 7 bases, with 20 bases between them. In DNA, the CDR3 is TGTGCCAGCAGCACCGGGGTCCCTATGTATAGTGGCTACACCTTC. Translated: CASSTGVPMYSGYTF. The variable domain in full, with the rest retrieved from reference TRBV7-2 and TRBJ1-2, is GAGVSQSPSNKVTEKGKDVELRCDPISGHTALYWYRQSLGQGLEFLIYFQGNSAPDKSGLPSDRFSAERTGGSVSTLTIQRTQQEDSAVYLCASSTGVPMYSGYTFGSGTRLTVV.

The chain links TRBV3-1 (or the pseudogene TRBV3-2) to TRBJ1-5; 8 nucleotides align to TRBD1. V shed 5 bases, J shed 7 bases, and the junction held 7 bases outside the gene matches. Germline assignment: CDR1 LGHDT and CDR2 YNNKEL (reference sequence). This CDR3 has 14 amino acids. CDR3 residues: CASSTDRVAQPQHF. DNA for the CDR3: TGTGCCAGCAGCACGGACAGGGTAGCGCAGCCCCAGCATTTT.

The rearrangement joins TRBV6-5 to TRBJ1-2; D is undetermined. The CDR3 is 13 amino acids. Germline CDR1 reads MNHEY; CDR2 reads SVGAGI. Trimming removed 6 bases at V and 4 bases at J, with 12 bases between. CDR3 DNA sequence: TGTGCCAGCAGCACACCGCTAGCCTATGGCTACACCTTC. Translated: CASSTPLAYGYTF.

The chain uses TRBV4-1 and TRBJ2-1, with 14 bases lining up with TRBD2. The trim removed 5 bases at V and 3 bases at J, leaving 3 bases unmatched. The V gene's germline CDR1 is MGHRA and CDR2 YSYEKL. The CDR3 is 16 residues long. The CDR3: CASSAGTSGGYNEQFF. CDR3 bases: TGCGCCAGCAGCGCGGGGACTAGCGGGGGCTACAATGAGCAGTTCTTC.

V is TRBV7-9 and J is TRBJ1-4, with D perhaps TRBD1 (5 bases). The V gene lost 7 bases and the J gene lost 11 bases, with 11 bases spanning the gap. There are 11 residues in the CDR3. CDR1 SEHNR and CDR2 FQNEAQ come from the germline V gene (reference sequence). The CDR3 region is CASTSGGKLFF. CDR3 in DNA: TGTGCCAGCACCTCCGGGGGGAAACTGTTTTTT. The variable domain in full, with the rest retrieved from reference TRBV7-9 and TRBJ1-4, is DTGVSQNPRHKITKRGQNVTFRCDPISEHNRLYWYRQTLGQGPEFLTYFQNEAQLEKSRLLSDRFSAERPKGSFSTLEIQRTEQGDSAMYLCASTSGGKLFFGSGTQLSVL.

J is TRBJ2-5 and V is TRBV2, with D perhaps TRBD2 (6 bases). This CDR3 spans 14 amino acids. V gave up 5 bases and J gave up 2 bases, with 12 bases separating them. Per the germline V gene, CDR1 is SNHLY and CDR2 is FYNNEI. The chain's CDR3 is CASSRYSGQETQYF. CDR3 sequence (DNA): TGTGCCAGCAGTCGGTATAGCGGACAAGAGACCCAGTACTTC.

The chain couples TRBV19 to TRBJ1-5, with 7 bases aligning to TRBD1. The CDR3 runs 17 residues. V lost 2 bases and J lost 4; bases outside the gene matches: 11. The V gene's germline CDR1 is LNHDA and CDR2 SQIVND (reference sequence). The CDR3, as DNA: TGTGCCAGTAGTATACAACAGACAGGGAGCAAGAATCAGCCCCAGCATTTT. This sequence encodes CASSIQQTGSKNQPQHF.

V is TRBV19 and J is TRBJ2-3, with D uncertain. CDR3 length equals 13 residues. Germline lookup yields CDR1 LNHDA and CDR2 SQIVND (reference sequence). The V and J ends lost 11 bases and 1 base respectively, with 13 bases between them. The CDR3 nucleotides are TGTGCCTGCAAGGCCCGGGGCACAGATACGCAGTATTTT. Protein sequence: CACKARGTDTQYF.

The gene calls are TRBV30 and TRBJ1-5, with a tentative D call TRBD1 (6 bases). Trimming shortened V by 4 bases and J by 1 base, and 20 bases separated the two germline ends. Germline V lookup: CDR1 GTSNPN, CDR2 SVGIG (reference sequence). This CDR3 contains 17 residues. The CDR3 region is CAWIRKQDRKSNQPQHF. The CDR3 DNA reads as TGTGCCTGGATACGTAAGCAGGACAGAAAGAGCAATCAGCCCCAGCATTTT.

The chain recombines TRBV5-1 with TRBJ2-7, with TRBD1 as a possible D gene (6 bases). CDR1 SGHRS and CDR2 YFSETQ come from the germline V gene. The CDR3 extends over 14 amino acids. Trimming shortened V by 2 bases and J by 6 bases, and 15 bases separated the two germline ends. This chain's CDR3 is CASSLGTLTAEQYF. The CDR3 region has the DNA TGCGCCAGCAGCTTAGGGACACTCACGGCCGAGCAGTACTTC.

As DNA, the CDR3 is TGCGCCAGCAGCCCCATCCCTGGGGCTGGGGCTTTCTTT. Protein sequence: CASSPIPGAGAFF. The rearrangement uses TRBV4-3 and TRBJ1-1, with a weak D call TRBD1 (5 bases). In germline, CDR1 is LGHNA, CDR2 YSLEER. V was clipped by 4 bases and J by 11 bases, with 17 bases between them. This CDR3 has 13 residues.

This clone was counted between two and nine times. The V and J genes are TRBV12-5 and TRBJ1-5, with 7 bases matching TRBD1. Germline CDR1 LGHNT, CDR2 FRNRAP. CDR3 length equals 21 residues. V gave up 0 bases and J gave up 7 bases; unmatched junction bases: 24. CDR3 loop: CASGLVPLYVGVATGVQPQHF. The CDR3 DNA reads TGTGCTAGTGGTTTGGTACCCTTGTATGTTGGGGTCGCAACAGGGGTACAGCCCCAGCATTTT. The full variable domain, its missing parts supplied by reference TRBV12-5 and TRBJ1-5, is DARVTQTPRHKVTEMGQEVTMRCQPILGHNTVFWYRQTMMQGLELLAYFRNRAPLDDSGMPKDRFSAEMPDATLATLKIQPSEPRDSAVYFCASGLVPLYVGVATGVQPQHFGDGTRLSIL.

The CDR3 nucleotides are TGTGCCTGGACCCCCGTTTGGGCCAGGGGCACTGAAGCTTTCTTT. Encoded protein: CAWTPVWARGTEAFF. V usage is TRBV30 and J usage is TRBJ1-1, with TRBD1 as a possible D gene (6 bases). The germline V gene has CDR1 GTSNPN and CDR2 SVGIG (reference sequence). The CDR3 runs 15 residues. Trimming cost V 4 bases and J 4 bases, with 19 bases left between them. The whole variable domain, filled in from reference TRBV30 and TRBJ1-1, reads SQTIHQWPATLVQPVGSPLSLECTVEGTSNPNLYWYRQAAGRGLQLLFYSVGIGQISSEVPQNLSASRPQDRQFILSSKKLLLSDSGFYLCAWTPVWARGTEAFFGQGTRLTVV.

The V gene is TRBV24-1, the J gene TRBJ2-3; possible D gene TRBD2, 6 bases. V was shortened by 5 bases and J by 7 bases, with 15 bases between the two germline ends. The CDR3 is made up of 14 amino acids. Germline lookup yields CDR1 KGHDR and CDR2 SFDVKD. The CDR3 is CATSGSGGMNTQYF. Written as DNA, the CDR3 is TGTGCCACCAGTGGTAGCGGAGGGATGAATACGCAGTATTTT.

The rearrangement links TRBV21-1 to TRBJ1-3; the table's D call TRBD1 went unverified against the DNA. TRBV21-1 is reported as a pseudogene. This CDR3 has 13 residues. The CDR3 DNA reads TGTGCGGTCCTGAGGGGGTCTGGAAACACCATATATTTT. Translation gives CAVLRGSGNTIYF.

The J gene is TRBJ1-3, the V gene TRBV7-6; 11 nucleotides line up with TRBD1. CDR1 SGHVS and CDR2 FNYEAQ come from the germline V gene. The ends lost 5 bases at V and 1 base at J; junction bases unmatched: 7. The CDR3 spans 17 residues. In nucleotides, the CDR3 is TGTGCCAGCAGCCTAGGGGGGGACAGGGGGTCTGGAAACACCATATATTTT. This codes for CASSLGGDRGSGNTIYF.

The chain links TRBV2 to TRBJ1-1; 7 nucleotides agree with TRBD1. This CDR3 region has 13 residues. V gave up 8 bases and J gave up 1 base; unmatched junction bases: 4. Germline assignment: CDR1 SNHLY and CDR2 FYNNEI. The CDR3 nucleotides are TGTGCCAGCGGACAGGTGGAGAACACTGAAGCTTTCTTT. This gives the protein CASGQVENTEAFF.

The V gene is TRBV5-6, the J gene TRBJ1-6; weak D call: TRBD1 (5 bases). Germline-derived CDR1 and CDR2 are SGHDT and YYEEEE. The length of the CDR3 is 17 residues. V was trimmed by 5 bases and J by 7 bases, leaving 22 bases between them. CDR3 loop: CASRLRETGLKNSPLHF. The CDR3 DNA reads TGTGCCAGCAGATTGAGGGAAACGGGACTGAAAAATTCACCCCTCCACTTT.

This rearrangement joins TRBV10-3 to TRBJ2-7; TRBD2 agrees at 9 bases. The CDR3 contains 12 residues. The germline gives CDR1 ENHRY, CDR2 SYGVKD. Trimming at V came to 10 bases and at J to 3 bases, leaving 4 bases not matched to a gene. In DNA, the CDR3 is TGTGCCAACTCACTAGCGGGCTACGAGCAGTACTTC. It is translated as CANSLAGYEQYF.

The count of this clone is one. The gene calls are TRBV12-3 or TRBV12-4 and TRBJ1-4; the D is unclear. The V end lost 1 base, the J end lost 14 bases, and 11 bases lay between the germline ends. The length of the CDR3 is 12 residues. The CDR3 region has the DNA TGTGCCAGCAGTTTAGGTCGGGAAAGGCTGTTTTTT. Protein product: CASSLGRERLFF.

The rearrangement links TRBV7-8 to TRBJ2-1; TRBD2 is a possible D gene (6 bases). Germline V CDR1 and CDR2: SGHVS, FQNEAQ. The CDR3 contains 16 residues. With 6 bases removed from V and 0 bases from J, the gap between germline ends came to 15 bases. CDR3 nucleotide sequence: TGTGCCAGCAGGCTTAAACGGGGGACCTCCTACAATGAGCAGTTCTTC. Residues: CASRLKRGTSYNEQFF.

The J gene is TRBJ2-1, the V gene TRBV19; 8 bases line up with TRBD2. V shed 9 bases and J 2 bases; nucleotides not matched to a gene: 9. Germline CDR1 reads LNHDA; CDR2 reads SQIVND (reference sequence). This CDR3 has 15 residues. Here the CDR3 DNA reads TGTGCCAGCCTACGGGGGGGCCGCCCCTACAATGAGCAGTTCTTC. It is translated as CASLRGGRPYNEQFF. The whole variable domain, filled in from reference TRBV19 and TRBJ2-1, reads DGGITQSPKYLFRKEGQNVTLSCEQNLNHDAMYWYRQDPGQGLRLIYYSQIVNDFQKGDIAEGYSVSREKKESFPLTVTSAQKNPTAFYLCASLRGGRPYNEQFFGPGTRLTVL.

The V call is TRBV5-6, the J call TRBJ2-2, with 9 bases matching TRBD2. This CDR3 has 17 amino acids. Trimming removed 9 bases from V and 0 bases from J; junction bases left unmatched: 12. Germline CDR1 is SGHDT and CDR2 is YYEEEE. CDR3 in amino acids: CATLRLAGMTNTGELFF. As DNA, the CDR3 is TGTGCCACCCTGAGGCTAGCGGGGATGACGAACACCGGGGAGCTGTTTTTT.

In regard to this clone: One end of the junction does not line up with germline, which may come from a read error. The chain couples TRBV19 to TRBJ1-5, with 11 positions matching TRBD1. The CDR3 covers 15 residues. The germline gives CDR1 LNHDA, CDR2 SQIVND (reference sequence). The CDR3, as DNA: TGTGCCAGTAGTATAGGAGGGACAGGGGGTCAGGCCCAGCATTTT. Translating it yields CASSIGGTGGQAQHF.

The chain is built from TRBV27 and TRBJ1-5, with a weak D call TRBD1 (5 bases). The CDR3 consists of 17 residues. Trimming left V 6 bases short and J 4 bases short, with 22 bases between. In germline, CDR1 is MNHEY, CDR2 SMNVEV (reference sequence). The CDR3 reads CASRLFGGGEINQPQHF. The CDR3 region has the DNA TGTGCCAGCAGACTTTTCGGAGGAGGGGAGATTAATCAGCCCCAGCATTTT.

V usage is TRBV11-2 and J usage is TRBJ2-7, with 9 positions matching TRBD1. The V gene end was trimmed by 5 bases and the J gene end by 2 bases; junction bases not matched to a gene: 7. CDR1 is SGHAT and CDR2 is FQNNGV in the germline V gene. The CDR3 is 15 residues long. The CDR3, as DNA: TGTGCCAGCAGCGAGGGGACAGGGACCCCCTACGAGCAGTACTTC. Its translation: CASSEGTGTPYEQYF.

CDR3 loop: CASSPGQERNTIYF. In DNA form, the CDR3 reads TGCGCCAGCAGCCCTGGACAGGAAAGAAACACCATATATTTT. V gene TRBV5-1 combines with J gene TRBJ1-3; TRBD1 agrees at 7 bases. V was clipped by 4 bases and J by 5 bases; unmatched bases: 6. Looked up from germline, CDR1 is SGHRS and CDR2 is YFSETQ. This CDR3 has 14 amino acids.